The 7 T cell receptor beta chains below were found in one sample sequenced in a study of OX40 agonist ivuxolimab in advanced cancers. Produced via immunoSEQ multiplex PCR; TCRdb's table is partial and in-frame only. Among roughly 42,000 clones, more than 75% were seen once, and the ten largest hold about 13%. This specimen consisted of CD4+ or CD8+ T cells sorted from blood, obtained in a trial of the OX40 agonist ivuxolimab. The receptors were gathered from an adult with an advanced solid tumor such as melanoma, head and neck, liver or kidney cancer.

This rearrangement joins TRBV29-1 to TRBJ1-4; tentative D call: TRBD1 (6 bases). The V gene's germline CDR1 is SQVTM and CDR2 ANQGSEA. This CDR3 has 13 amino acids. Trimming cost V 5 bases and J 8 bases, with 15 bases left between them. The CDR3 DNA reads as TGCAGCGTTTTACAGACCGGGGGCGAAAAACTGTTTTTT. Translation: CSVLQTGGEKLFF.

CDR3 DNA sequence: TGTGCCAGTGAGGACAGTAACACTGAAGCTTTCTTT. As protein: CASEDSNTEAFF. This chain uses TRBV19 with TRBJ1-1, with a tentative D call TRBD1 (6 bases). V was clipped by 8 bases and J by 2 bases, with 9 bases between them. The CDR3 length is 12 residues. Germline CDR1 LNHDA, CDR2 SQIVND (reference sequence).

V usage is TRBV7-6 and J usage is TRBJ2-7; D is undetermined. The germline V gene has CDR1 SGHVS and CDR2 FNYEAQ. The V gene lost 1 base and the J gene lost 2 bases, with 9 bases spanning the gap. The CDR3 runs to 14 residues. The CDR3 here is CASSLGVPAYEQYF. CDR3 nucleotides: TGTGCCAGCAGCTTAGGTGTACCCGCCTACGAGCAGTACTTC.

V is TRBV4-3 and J is TRBJ2-3; no definite D call. V lost 3 bases and J lost 0, with 13 bases in between. Germline CDR1 reads LGHNA; CDR2 reads YSLEER. This CDR3 has 16 residues. The CDR3 DNA reads as TGCGCCAGCAGCCAGGGGTGGAGCCAGAGCACAGATACGCAGTATTTT. Translating gives CASSQGWSQSTDTQYF.

The chain uses TRBV14 and TRBJ2-5, with D possibly being TRBD1 (6 bases). CDR3 length equals 18 residues. Germline V gene data show CDR1 as SGHDN and CDR2 as FVKESK. The V gene lost 3 bases and the J gene lost 5 bases, with 25 bases spanning the gap. CDR3 sequence: CASSHDPHLEQGFETQYF. The CDR3 bases are TGTGCCAGCAGCCACGATCCCCACCTGGAACAGGGTTTTGAGACCCAGTACTTC. Full variable domain (outside the CDR3, taken from reference TRBV14 and TRBJ2-5): EAGVTQFPSHSVIEKGQTVTLRCDPISGHDNLYWYRRVMGKEIKFLLHFVKESKQDESGMPNNRFLAERTGGTYSTLKVQPAELEDSGVYFCASSHDPHLEQGFETQYFGPGTRLLVL.

The chain has TRBV7-9 and TRBJ1-2, with a tentative D call TRBD1 (5 bases). Trimming shortened V by 4 bases and J by 4 bases, and 16 bases separated the two germline ends. This CDR3 contains 15 residues. The germline CDR1 and CDR2 sequences are SEHNR and FQNEAQ (reference sequence). The CDR3 region is CASSSGTGWGYGYTF. The CDR3 nucleotides read TGTGCCAGCAGCTCCGGGACGGGGTGGGGCTATGGCTACACCTTC.

The gene calls are TRBV9 and TRBJ1-2, with D tentatively TRBD1 (5 bases). Germline values: CDR1 SGDLS, CDR2 YYNGEE. This CDR3 spans 15 amino acids. The germline V and J ends were trimmed by 3 bases and 5 bases, with 17 bases remaining between them. Here the CDR3 reads CASSEDILGVYGYTF. The CDR3, as DNA: TGTGCCAGCAGCGAGGATATCTTGGGGGTATATGGCTACACCTTC.